This T cell receptor (beta chain) appears in the sequencing data of a study of siplizumab effects on memory and regulatory T cells (dated 2019 in TCRdb). About the full investigation: The study examined how the anti-CD2 antibody siplizumab affects alloreactive T-cell subsets in allogeneic mixed lymphocyte reactions built from human PBMCs.

This clone has a handful of counts. This receptor's antigen is unknown. No qualities accompany the bases; no much larger clone lies one base away. Study-wide conclusions, independent of this receptor: Because sequences at frequencies below about 10^-5 were poorly captured, only a minor fraction of alloreactive clones could be mapped back to unstimulated subsets. In reactions with siplizumab, an average of approximately 69% of mappable alloreactive CD4+ clones were Treg-derived, compared with roughly 30% in control reactions. Unstimulated naive T cells appeared to be more diverse than memory T cells, and naive cells seemed to make a substantial contribution to the alloresponse. About 80-97% of proliferating CD4+ or CD8+ clones could not be given a naive or memory phenotype. Siplizumab significantly lowered the cumulative frequency of alloreactive sequences that could be traced to unstimulated CD4+ memory T cells. Whether proliferating Tregs from siplizumab cultures actually had suppressive function was not functionally confirmed.

The library was produced with the immunoSEQ multiplex PCR assay. The deep sequencing platform assayed about 10^5 TCR templates per sample. Genomic DNA extracted from sorted T cells was used for TCRbeta CDR3 sequencing. The original pipeline was this. The R programming language was used for the clonal analysis of the TCRbeta CDR3 data. Alloreactive CD4+ and CD8+ clones were defined by comparing unstimulated samples with post-reaction CFSE-low samples. Regulatory or non-regulatory origin of alloreactive CD4+ clones was assigned by matching sequences to the sorted unstimulated Treg and non-Treg repertoires. The table comes from immuneACCESS by way of TCRdb, which keeps in-frame sequences with V and J called. Part of the clones is missing from these tables; in studies checked, under half for an unresolved V gene and the rest for unknown reasons. D and trimming were read from the DNA, whereas the V and J calls and clone size are those reported in that table. The sample contains 85,000 to 90,000 clones, 85% to 90% of them found a single time. Of the sample, 15% falls within the top ten clones.

TCRbeta CDR3 sequencing was performed on sorted unstimulated T cells and on proliferating T cells recovered from mixed lymphocyte reactions. Fresh whole blood from fewer than 12 HLA-typed healthy donors was used to isolate PBMCs. V and J are truncated by 8 bases and 7 bases respectively, leaving an intervening sequence of 20 bases. The CDR3 has 14 amino acids, counting the end cysteine and phenylalanine. Solely the CDR3 DNA is kept, with 42 bases framed from the first base. CDR1 and CDR2 are read off the germline V gene as ENHRY and SYGVKD. The sample comprised CD4+ T cells sorted from blood. The TCR originated in a human donor in good health. This chain is built from TRBV10-3 and TRBJ1-1; the D gene is not confidently resolved. The CDR3 corresponds to CAIADSGGFSEAFF. The nucleotides are TGTGCCATCGCCGACTCGGGAGGGTTTAGTGAAGCTTTCTTT.